This T cell receptor beta chain was sequenced for a study of blood T cell repertoires in COVID-19. A remark on this clone: One junction end does not reproduce the germline sequence, and a read error may be involved.

The CDR3 extends over 12 amino acids. Germline V gene lookup returns CDR1 PRHDT and CDR2 FYEKMQ (reference sequence). The method was immunoSEQ multiplex PCR; TCRdb's version includes in-frame clones alone and lacks a portion of them. Among 240,000 or so clones listed, roughly nine tenths were seen once. The gene calls are TRBV13 and TRBJ1-1, with D perhaps TRBD1 (5 bases). Source material: peripheral blood. The receptor's source is a man aged 55 to 70 who had recovered from COVID-19. The chain's CDR3 is CASSFSGADRTF. The CDR3 coding sequence is TGTGCCAGCAGCTTTTCTGGGGCAGATCGCACCTTT. The whole variable domain, remainder taken from reference TRBV13 and TRBJ1-1, is AAGVIQSPRHLIKEKRETATLKCYPIPRHDTVYWYQQGPGQDPQFLISFYEKMQSDKGSIPDRFSAQQFSDYHSELNMSSLELGDSALYFCASSFSGADRTFGQGTRLTVV.